The T cell receptor beta chain under discussion was sequenced for a study of STAT3 mutations in large granular lymphocyte leukemia. Study-wide context: Roughly half the longitudinally sequenced T-LGLL patients had canonical STAT3 mutations.

Comments on this clone: What it binds is unknown.

V lost 4 bases and J lost 4, with 23 bases in between. The CDR3 sequence is 17 residues long. Germline assignment: CDR1 SGHRS and CDR2 YFSETQ. General study findings and limits: Clonal expansion was inferred from samples taken at other timepoints. In T-cell large granular lymphocyte leukemia, about half of patients showed multiple immunodominant subclonotypes.

TCRbeta libraries averaged around 40,000 productive templates per sample. Here immunoSEQ multiplex PCR was the method, and the copy in TCRdb shows in-frame clones only, minus some. Of roughly 40,000 clones in the sample, 80% to 90% were seen once. The chain links TRBV5-1 to TRBJ2-5, with D possibly being TRBD1 (7 bases). The sequenced material came from PBMCs. The source of this sequence is a human donor with T large granular lymphocyte leukemia. Some clones in this sample may be carry-over from other donors' samples. CDR3 nucleotide sequence: TGCGCCAGCAGCCCCATGATTTTGCAGGGGGGCGGAGAGACCCAGTACTTC. It translates to CASSPMILQGGGETQYF.